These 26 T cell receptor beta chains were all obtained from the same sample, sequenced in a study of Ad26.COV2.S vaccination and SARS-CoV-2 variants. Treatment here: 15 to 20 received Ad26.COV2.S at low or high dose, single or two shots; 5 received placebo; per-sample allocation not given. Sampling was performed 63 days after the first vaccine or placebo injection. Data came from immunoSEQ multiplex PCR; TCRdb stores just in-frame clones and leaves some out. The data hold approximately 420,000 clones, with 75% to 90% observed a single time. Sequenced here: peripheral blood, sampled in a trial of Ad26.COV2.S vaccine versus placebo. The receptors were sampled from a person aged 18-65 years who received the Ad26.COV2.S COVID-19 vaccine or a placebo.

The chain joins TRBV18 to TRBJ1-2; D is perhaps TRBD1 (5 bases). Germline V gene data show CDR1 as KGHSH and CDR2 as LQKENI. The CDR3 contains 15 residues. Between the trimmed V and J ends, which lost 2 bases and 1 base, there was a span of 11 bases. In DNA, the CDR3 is TGTGCCAGCTCACCAGGGGGGTCGATTAACTATGGCTACACCTTC. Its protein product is CASSPGGSINYGYTF.

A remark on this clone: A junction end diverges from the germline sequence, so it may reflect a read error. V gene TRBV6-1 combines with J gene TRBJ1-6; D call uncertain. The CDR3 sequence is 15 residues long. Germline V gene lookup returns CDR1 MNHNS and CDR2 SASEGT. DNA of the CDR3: TGTGCCAGCAGTGAAGCTTCACCATTAAATTTACCCCTCCACTTT. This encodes CASSEASPLNLPLHF.

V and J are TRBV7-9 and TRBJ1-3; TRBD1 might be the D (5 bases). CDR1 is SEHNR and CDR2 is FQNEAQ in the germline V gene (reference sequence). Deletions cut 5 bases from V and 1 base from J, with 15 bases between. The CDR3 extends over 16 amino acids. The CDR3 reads CASSDPGEQSGNTIYF. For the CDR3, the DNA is TGTGCCAGCAGCGATCCGGGGGAGCAATCTGGAAACACCATATATTTT. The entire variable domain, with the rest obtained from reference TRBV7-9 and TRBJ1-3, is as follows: DTGVSQNPRHKITKRGQNVTFRCDPISEHNRLYWYRQTLGQGPEFLTYFQNEAQLEKSRLLSDRFSAERPKGSFSTLEIQRTEQGDSAMYLCASSDPGEQSGNTIYFGEGSWLTVV.

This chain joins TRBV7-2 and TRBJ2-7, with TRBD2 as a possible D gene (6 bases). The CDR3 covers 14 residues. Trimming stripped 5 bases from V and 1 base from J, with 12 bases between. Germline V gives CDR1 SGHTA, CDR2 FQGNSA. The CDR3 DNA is TGTGCCAGCAGCGTTACTAGCCGGTCCTACGAGCAGTACTTC. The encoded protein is CASSVTSRSYEQYF.

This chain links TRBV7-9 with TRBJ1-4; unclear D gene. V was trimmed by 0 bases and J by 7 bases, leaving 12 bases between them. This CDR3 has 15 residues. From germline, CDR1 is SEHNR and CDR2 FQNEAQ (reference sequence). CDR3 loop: CASSLAGPRAEKLFF. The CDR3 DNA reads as TGTGCCAGCAGCTTAGCAGGCCCTCGCGCTGAAAAACTGTTTTTT.

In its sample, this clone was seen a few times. The CDR3 sequence is CASSVEQGANSPLHF. The CDR3 DNA is TGTGCCAGCAGCGTAGAGCAAGGGGCTAATTCACCCCTCCACTTT. The chain recombines TRBV9 with TRBJ1-6; D may be TRBD1 (5 bases). Looked up from germline, CDR1 is SGDLS and CDR2 is YYNGEE. With 0 bases removed from V and 6 bases from J, the gap between germline ends came to 10 bases. The CDR3 spans 15 residues.

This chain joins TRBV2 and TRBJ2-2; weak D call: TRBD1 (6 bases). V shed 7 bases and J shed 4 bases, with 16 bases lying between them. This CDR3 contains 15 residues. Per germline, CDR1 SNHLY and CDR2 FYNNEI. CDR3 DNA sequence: TGTGCCAGCAAAGAAACAGGGTCAACCACCGGGGAGCTGTTTTTT. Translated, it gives CASKETGSTTGELFF.

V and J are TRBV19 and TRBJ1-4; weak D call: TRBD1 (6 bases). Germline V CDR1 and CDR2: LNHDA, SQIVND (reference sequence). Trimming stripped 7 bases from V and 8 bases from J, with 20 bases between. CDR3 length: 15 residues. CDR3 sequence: CASTHGAGGHEKLFF. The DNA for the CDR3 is TGTGCCAGTACCCACGGGGCGGGGGGCCACGAAAAACTGTTTTTT. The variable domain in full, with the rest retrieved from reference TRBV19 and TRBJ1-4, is DGGITQSPKYLFRKEGQNVTLSCEQNLNHDAMYWYRQDPGQGLRLIYYSQIVNDFQKGDIAEGYSVSREKKESFPLTVTSAQKNPTAFYLCASTHGAGGHEKLFFGSGTQLSVL.

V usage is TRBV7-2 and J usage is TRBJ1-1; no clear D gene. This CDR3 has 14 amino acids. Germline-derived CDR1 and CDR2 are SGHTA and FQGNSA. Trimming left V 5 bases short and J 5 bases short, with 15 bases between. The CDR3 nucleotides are TGTGCCAGCAGCCCTCAAGGTCGGCGGACTGAAGCTTTCTTT. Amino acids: CASSPQGRRTEAFF.

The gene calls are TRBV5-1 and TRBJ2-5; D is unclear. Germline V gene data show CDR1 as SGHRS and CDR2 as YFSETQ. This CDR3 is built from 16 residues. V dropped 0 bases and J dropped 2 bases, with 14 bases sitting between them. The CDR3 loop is CASSLVPPWDQETQYF. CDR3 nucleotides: TGCGCCAGCAGCTTGGTTCCTCCCTGGGATCAAGAGACCCAGTACTTC. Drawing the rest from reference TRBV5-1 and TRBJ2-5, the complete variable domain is KAGVTQTPRYLIKTRGQQVTLSCSPISGHRSVSWYQQTPGQGLQFLFEYFSETQRNKGNFPGRFSGRQFSNSRSEMNVSTLELGDSALYLCASSLVPPWDQETQYFGPGTRLLVL.

As DNA, the CDR3 is TGTGCCAGCAGCTTAGTTCCAATTGGGGGGCGCAACTATGGCTACACCTTC. It encodes CASSLVPIGGRNYGYTF. The chain carries TRBV7-8 and TRBJ1-2, with D maybe TRBD1 (6 bases). This CDR3 has 17 residues. CDR1 SGHVS and CDR2 FQNEAQ come from the germline V gene. V was shortened by 1 base and J by 2 bases, with 17 bases between the two germline ends.

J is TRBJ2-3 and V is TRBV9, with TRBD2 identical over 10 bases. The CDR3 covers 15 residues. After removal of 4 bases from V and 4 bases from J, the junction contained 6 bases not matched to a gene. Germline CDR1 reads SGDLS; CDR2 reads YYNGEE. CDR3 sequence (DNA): TGTGCCAGCAGCTCTACCGGGACTAGCGCAGATACGCAGTATTTT. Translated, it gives CASSSTGTSADTQYF.

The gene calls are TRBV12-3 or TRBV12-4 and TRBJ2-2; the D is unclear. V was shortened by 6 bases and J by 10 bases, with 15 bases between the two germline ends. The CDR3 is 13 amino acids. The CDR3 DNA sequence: TGTGCCAGCAGCTTCTATTCAAGCATGGAGCTGTTTTTT. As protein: CASSFYSSMELFF.

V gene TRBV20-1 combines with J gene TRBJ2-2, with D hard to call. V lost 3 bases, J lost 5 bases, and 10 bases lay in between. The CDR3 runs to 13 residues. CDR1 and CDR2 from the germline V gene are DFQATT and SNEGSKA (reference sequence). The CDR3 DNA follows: TGCAGTGCTAGTGGGCTCCGTACCGGGGAGCTGTTTTTT. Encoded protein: CSASGLRTGELFF.

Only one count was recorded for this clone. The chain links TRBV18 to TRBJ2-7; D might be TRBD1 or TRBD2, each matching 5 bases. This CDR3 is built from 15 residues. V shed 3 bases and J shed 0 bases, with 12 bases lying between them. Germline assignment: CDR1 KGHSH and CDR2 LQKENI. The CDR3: CASSPSGTPSYEQYF. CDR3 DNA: TGTGCCAGCTCACCGTCCGGGACCCCCTCCTACGAGCAGTACTTC.

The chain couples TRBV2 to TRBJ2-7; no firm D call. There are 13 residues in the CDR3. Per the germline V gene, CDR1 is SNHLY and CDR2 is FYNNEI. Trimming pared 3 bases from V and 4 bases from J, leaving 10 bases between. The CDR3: CASSEVQRYEQYF. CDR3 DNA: TGTGCCAGCAGTGAGGTTCAGAGGTACGAGCAGTACTTC. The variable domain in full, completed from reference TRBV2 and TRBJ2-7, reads EPEVTQTPSHQVTQMGQEVILRCVPISNHLYFYWYRQILGQKVEFLVSFYNNEISEKSEIFDDQFSVERPDGSNFTLKIRSTKLEDSAMYFCASSEVQRYEQYFGPGTRLTVT.

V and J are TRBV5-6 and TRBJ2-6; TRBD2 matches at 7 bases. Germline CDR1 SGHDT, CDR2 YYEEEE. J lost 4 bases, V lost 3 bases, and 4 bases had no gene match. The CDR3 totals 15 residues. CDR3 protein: CASSWAGDGANVLTF. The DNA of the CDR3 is TGTGCCAGCAGCTGGGCGGGGGACGGGGCCAACGTCCTGACTTTC.

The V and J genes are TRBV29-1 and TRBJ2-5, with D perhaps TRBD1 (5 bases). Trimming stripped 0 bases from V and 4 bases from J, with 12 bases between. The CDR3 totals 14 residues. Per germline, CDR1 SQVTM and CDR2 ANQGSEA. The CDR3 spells CSVEDWGTAETQYF. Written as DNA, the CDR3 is TGCAGCGTTGAAGATTGGGGCACCGCAGAGACCCAGTACTTC.

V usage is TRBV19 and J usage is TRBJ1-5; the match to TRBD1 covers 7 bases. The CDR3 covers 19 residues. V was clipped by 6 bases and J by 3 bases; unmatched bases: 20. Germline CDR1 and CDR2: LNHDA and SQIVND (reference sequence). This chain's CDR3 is CASSHPPQLVDRDNQPQHF. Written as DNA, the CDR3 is TGTGCCAGTAGCCACCCCCCTCAACTTGTCGACAGGGACAATCAGCCCCAGCATTTT.

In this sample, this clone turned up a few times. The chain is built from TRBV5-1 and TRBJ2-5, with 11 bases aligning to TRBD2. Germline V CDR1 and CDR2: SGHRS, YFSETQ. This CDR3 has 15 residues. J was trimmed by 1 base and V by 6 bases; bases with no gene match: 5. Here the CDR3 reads CASTRLAGLQETQYF. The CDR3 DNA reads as TGCGCCAGCACCAGACTAGCGGGGCTCCAAGAGACCCAGTACTTC.

The CDR3 DNA is TGTGCCAGCAGCTTACCGGGACAGGGAGCCACTGAAGCTTTCTTT. Translating it yields CASSLPGQGATEAFF. V gene TRBV5-4 combines with J gene TRBJ1-1; TRBD1 matches at 9 bases. From germline, CDR1 is SGHNT and CDR2 YYREEE (reference sequence). Losses at the gene ends were 2 bases for V and 4 bases for J; bases not matched to a gene: 6. This CDR3 comprises 15 residues.

The CDR3 reads CASSTGQPDTQYF. In DNA form, the CDR3 reads TGTGCCAGCAGTACGGGACAGCCAGATACGCAGTATTTT. The rearrangement uses TRBV6-5 and TRBJ2-3; 7 nucleotides agree with TRBD1. J lost 4 bases, V lost 5 bases, and 3 bases had no gene match. Per the germline V gene, CDR1 is MNHEY and CDR2 is SVGAGI. The CDR3 length is 13 residues.

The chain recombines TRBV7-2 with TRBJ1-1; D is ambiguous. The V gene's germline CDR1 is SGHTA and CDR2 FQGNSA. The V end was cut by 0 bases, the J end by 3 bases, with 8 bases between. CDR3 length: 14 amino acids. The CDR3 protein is CASSLAREYTEAFF. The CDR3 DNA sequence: TGTGCCAGCAGCTTAGCCCGAGAATACACTGAAGCTTTCTTT.

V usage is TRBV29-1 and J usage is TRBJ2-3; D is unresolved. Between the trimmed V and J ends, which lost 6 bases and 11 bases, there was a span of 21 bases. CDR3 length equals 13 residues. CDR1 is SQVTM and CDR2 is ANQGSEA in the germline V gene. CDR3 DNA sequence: TGCAGCGTCGGTGAAGGACCCCTGACCGAGCAGTATTTT. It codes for CSVGEGPLTEQYF.

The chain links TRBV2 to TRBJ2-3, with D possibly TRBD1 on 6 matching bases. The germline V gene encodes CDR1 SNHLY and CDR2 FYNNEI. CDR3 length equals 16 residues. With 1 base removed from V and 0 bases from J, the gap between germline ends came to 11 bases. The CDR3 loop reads CASSEELGASTDTQYF. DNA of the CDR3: TGTGCCAGCAGTGAAGAGTTGGGGGCTAGCACAGATACGCAGTATTTT.

The CDR3 DNA reads TGTGCCTGGACGAGGGGCGGGTTGGGACTCTATGGCTACACCTTC. Translation: CAWTRGGLGLYGYTF. The rearrangement uses TRBV30 and TRBJ1-2; possible D gene TRBD1, 5 bases. The length of the CDR3 is 15 residues. V lost 4 bases to trimming and J lost 4 bases, with 19 bases between them. Germline V lookup: CDR1 GTSNPN, CDR2 SVGIG (reference sequence). The complete variable domain, with remaining parts taken from reference TRBV30 and TRBJ1-2, reads SQTIHQWPATLVQPVGSPLSLECTVEGTSNPNLYWYRQAAGRGLQLLFYSVGIGQISSEVPQNLSASRPQDRQFILSSKKLLLSDSGFYLCAWTRGGLGLYGYTFGSGTRLTVV.